These 18 T cell receptor beta chains share one sample of origin, sequenced in a study of OX40 agonist ivuxolimab in advanced cancers. Produced via immunoSEQ multiplex PCR; TCRdb's table is partial and in-frame only. The sample carries some 45,000 clones, about 86% recorded once. The input for sequencing was CD4+ or CD8+ T cells sorted from blood, taken in a trial of the OX40 agonist ivuxolimab. The source of these receptors is an adult with an advanced solid tumor such as melanoma, head and neck, liver or kidney cancer.

This chain links TRBV6-6 with TRBJ2-5; 9 nucleotides align to TRBD2. The CDR3 contains 15 residues. V trimming: 5 bases; J trimming: 5 bases; junction bases outside the gene matches: 9. Germline CDR1 reads MNHNY; CDR2 reads SVGAGI (reference sequence). The CDR3 here is CASSILRGGLETQYF. DNA for the CDR3: TGTGCCAGCAGTATCCTGCGGGGGGGCCTGGAGACCCAGTACTTC.

The rearrangement uses TRBV20-1 and TRBJ2-3, with D unresolved. Germline V CDR1 and CDR2: DFQATT, SNEGSKA (reference sequence). This CDR3 has 10 residues. Trimming removed 7 bases at V and 3 bases at J, with 5 bases between. As DNA, the CDR3 is TGCAGTGGGGTAACAGATACGCAGTATTTT. Translation gives CSGVTDTQYF.

This chain links TRBV27 with TRBJ2-1, with D perhaps being TRBD1 or TRBD2 (5 bases each). V lost 1 base and J 3 bases, leaving 10 bases between the germline ends. The CDR3 is 15 amino acids. Per the germline V gene, CDR1 is MNHEY and CDR2 is SMNVEV (reference sequence). The CDR3 DNA follows: TGTGCCAGCAGTTTATGGCAGGGAGACTACAATGAGCAGTTCTTC. This encodes CASSLWQGDYNEQFF.

V is TRBV30 and J is TRBJ2-1; D uncertain. Germline values: CDR1 GTSNPN, CDR2 SVGIG (reference sequence). V lost 0 bases, J lost 5 bases, and 11 bases lay in between. The CDR3 length is 14 residues. CDR3 coding DNA: TGTGCCTGGAGTGTCATTGCGTCCCACAATGAGCAGTTCTTC. It specifies CAWSVIASHNEQFF.

V gene TRBV7-8 combines with J gene TRBJ2-2; 10 nucleotides align to TRBD1. The CDR3 has 16 residues. Germline CDR1 and CDR2: SGHVS and FQNEAQ. V trimming: 4 bases; J trimming: 5 bases; junction bases outside the gene matches: 7. The chain's CDR3 is CASSWTGGARTGELFF. For the CDR3, the DNA is TGTGCCAGCAGCTGGACAGGGGGAGCGAGAACCGGGGAGCTGTTTTTT.

The chain has TRBV5-1 and TRBJ1-1; a possible D gene is TRBD1 (5 bases). The V gene's germline CDR1 is SGHRS and CDR2 YFSETQ. With 0 bases removed from V and 7 bases from J, the gap between germline ends came to 16 bases. The CDR3 totals 15 residues. The CDR3 DNA sequence: TGCGCCAGCAGCTTGGGGGTAGGGGTGGAGGGTGAAGCTTTCTTT. It is translated as CASSLGVGVEGEAFF.

The chain couples TRBV19 to TRBJ2-3; TRBD1 matches 8 bases. V was pared by 5 bases and J by 3 bases, with 4 bases of the junction left unmatched. Germline loops: CDR1 LNHDA, CDR2 SQIVND (reference sequence). This CDR3 spans 14 amino acids. The CDR3 sequence: CASSLQGATDTQYF. As DNA, the CDR3 is TGTGCCAGTAGTCTTCAGGGGGCTACAGATACGCAGTATTTT.

This clone occurred a few times. This chain connects TRBV7-6 to TRBJ2-7; 8 bases match TRBD1. V lost 4 bases, J lost 1 base, and 6 bases stayed unmatched. Germline V gene lookup returns CDR1 SGHVS and CDR2 FNYEAQ. This CDR3 is 15 amino acids long. The CDR3 sequence is CASSSSGTGSYEQYF. The CDR3, as DNA: TGTGCCAGCAGCTCATCCGGGACAGGATCCTACGAGCAGTACTTC.

The V gene is TRBV7-2, the J gene TRBJ2-7; D is perhaps TRBD1 (5 bases). This CDR3 is built from 13 residues. Germline CDR1 and CDR2: SGHTA and FQGNSA. V lost 4 bases, J lost 4 bases, and 11 bases lay in between. CDR3 bases: TGTGCCAGCAGCTCGACAGACCTATACGAGCAGTACTTC. Translating it yields CASSSTDLYEQYF.

The V and J genes are TRBV27 and TRBJ1-6; TRBD1 matches 8 bases. The CDR3 length is 15 residues. Germline CDR1 is MNHEY and CDR2 is SMNVEV (reference sequence). V dropped 5 bases and J dropped 4; count of bases not matched to a gene: 4. CDR3 in amino acids: CASSDDRGYNSPLHF. CDR3 bases: TGTGCCAGCAGTGACGACAGGGGATATAATTCACCCCTCCACTTT.

This chain joins TRBV18 and TRBJ2-1, with 8 bases lining up with TRBD2. Germline values: CDR1 KGHSH, CDR2 LQKENI. The ends lost 0 bases at V and 7 bases at J; junction bases unmatched: 14. The CDR3 is made up of 18 amino acids. CDR3 DNA: TGTGCCAGCTCACCACCGTGGGAGAAACGGGGGGGCGTTAATGAGCAGTTCTTC. Translating it yields CASSPPWEKRGGVNEQFF. The full variable domain, with the rest looked up from reference TRBV18 and TRBJ2-1, is NAGVMQNPRHLVRRRGQEARLRCSPMKGHSHVYWYRQLPEEGLKFMVYLQKENIIDESGMPKERFSAEFPKEGPSILRIQQVVRGDSAAYFCASSPPWEKRGGVNEQFFGPGTRLTVL.

This clone has just a few counts. In nucleotides, the CDR3 is TGTGCCAGCAGTTTTGGCGGGGAGCTGTTTTTT. This sequence encodes CASSFGGELFF. The genes are TRBV6-6 and TRBJ2-2, with no clear D. This CDR3 is 11 amino acids long. Germline V lookup: CDR1 MNHNY, CDR2 SVGAGI (reference sequence). V was trimmed by 4 bases and J by 7 bases, leaving 4 bases between them.

The gene calls are TRBV28 and TRBJ2-3; 13 bases agree with TRBD2. This CDR3 contains 16 residues. Germline V gene lookup returns CDR1 MDHEN and CDR2 SYDVKM. Trimming removed 4 bases from V and 4 bases from J; junction bases left unmatched: 5. The CDR3 sequence is CASSSGLAGVPDTQYF. The CDR3 DNA reads TGTGCCAGCAGTTCCGGACTAGCGGGAGTTCCAGATACGCAGTATTTT.

The V call is TRBV28, the J call TRBJ2-7; the match to TRBD1 covers 7 bases. The V gene end was trimmed by 1 base and the J gene end by 6 bases; junction bases not matched to a gene: 3. Germline CDR1 reads MDHEN; CDR2 reads SYDVKM. The CDR3 runs to 13 residues. CDR3 DNA: TGTGCCAGCAGTTTATTTTGGGACAGCGAGCAGTACGTC. Protein: CASSLFWDSEQYV.

This chain uses TRBV19 with TRBJ1-1, with D possibly being TRBD1 (6 bases). This CDR3 is built from 15 residues. V gave up 0 bases and J gave up 0 bases, with 8 bases separating them. Germline CDR1 reads LNHDA; CDR2 reads SQIVND (reference sequence). The CDR3: CASSIDGGLNTEAFF. CDR3 sequence (DNA): TGTGCCAGTAGTATAGATGGGGGGCTGAACACTGAAGCTTTCTTT.

Within the sample, this clone is medium-sized (0.01 to 0.1%). V usage is TRBV6-1 and J usage is TRBJ1-3, with D maybe TRBD1 (6 bases). In germline, CDR1 is MNHNS, CDR2 SASEGT. The V and J ends lost 2 bases and 3 bases respectively, with 11 bases between them. The CDR3 is made up of 15 amino acids. CDR3 loop: CASSESGDGGNTIYF. DNA of the CDR3: TGTGCCAGCAGTGAATCAGGGGACGGTGGAAACACCATATATTTT.

The chain has TRBV19 and TRBJ1-1, with a possible D match to TRBD1 (5 bases). The germline V gene has CDR1 LNHDA and CDR2 SQIVND (reference sequence). V was pared by 4 bases and J by 1 base, with 13 bases between. The CDR3 runs 15 residues. CDR3 sequence: CASSTYLGQNTEAFF. CDR3 sequence (DNA): TGTGCCAGTAGTACCTACCTCGGACAGAACACTGAAGCTTTCTTT.

This clone occurred a few times. CDR3 DNA: TGTGCCAGCAGTGAAGCGCTTAGCAGCGGGGGGGAGACCCAGTACTTC. Its protein product is CASSEALSSGGETQYF. The chain employs TRBV6-1 and TRBJ2-5, with 9 bases that match TRBD2. Per the germline V gene, CDR1 is MNHNS and CDR2 is SASEGT. The CDR3 sequence is 16 residues long. The trim removed 0 bases at V and 5 bases at J, leaving 7 bases unmatched.